The present T cell receptor beta chain was sequenced within a study of shared clonotypes between healthy human individuals. Study results and caveats: In four donors, about 5% of naive CD4 clonotypes appeared in common. Donors were few, which limited the genetic and exposure-history diversity represented.

The data were produced by immunoSEQ multiplex PCR, yet TCRdb's version contains in-frame clones alone and is incomplete. The sample yields about 2.1 million clones, 93% seen once. This clone is a singleton in its sample. The antigen is unknown. CD45RO-negative cells were positively selected for CCR7, leaving out terminally differentiated effector memory CD45RA+ cells. The sequencing sample was made of naive CD8+ T cells from PBMCs. The sequence derives from a man between 18 and 35 years old in good health. Some clones in this sample may be carry-over from other donors' samples.

In DNA, the CDR3 is TGTGCCACCAGCAGAGGGATAGGGACCCCCTTTGAGGACACTGAAGCTTTCTTT. Amino acids: CATSRGIGTPFEDTEAFF. The genes are TRBV15 and TRBJ1-1, with a possible D match to TRBD1 (5 bases). The V end was cut by 1 base, the J end by 3 bases, with 21 bases between. Germline lookup yields CDR1 LNHNV and CDR2 YYDKDF (reference sequence). The CDR3 contains 18 residues.